A single sample gave rise to the 29 T cell receptor beta chains below, sequenced in a study of T-cell reconstitution after alpha-beta-depleted transplantation in children. Researchers prepared the TCRbeta library using unique molecular identifiers, the study reports. TCRdb re-derived calls from the PCR reads in MiXCR, one entry per CDR3 protein. The profile covers some 390,000 distinct CDR3 sequences, with 20% appearing a single time and approximately 3.9% taken by the ten largest. Sequenced material: PBMCs from the stem cell graft donor, taken from the stem cell graft. Receptors originate from a human donor who donated a stem cell graft to a child with acute myeloid leukemia.

This clonotype occurred many times. The rearrangement uses TRBV6-5 and TRBJ2-7; D gene unclear. CDR1 is MNHEY, CDR2 SVGAGI, per germline. Trimming left V 6 bases short and J 5 bases short, with 14 bases between. This CDR3 is 13 amino acids long. The CDR3 coding sequence is TGTGCCAGCAGCCCCGTCACCCCGGACGAGCAGTACTTC. Protein sequence: CASSPVTPDEQYF.

This clonotype was detected only a few times. The V call is TRBV20-1, the J call TRBJ2-7; 8 bases align to TRBD1. Germline loops: CDR1 DFQATT, CDR2 SNEGSKA (reference sequence). V shed 8 bases, J shed 3 bases, and the junction held 6 bases outside the gene matches. This CDR3 has 12 amino acids. This CDR3 is CSTTGTGYEQYF. The CDR3 DNA sequence: TGCAGTACTACCGGGACAGGCTACGAGCAGTACTTC.

This clonotype was found a few times. The J gene is TRBJ2-3, the V gene TRBV12-3 or TRBV12-4, with TRBD1 as a possible D gene (6 bases). The CDR3 runs 15 residues. V was cut by 7 bases and J by 2 bases, with 16 bases left in between. CDR3 bases: TGTGCCAGCACTACACAGGGTGGACCCACAGATACGCAGTATTTT. Residues: CASTTQGGPTDTQYF.

The sample holds many counts of this clonotype. The chain couples TRBV29-1 to TRBJ2-1; 7 bases align to TRBD2. The germline V gene encodes CDR1 SQVTM and CDR2 ANQGSEA. The CDR3 covers 14 residues. V dropped 4 bases and J dropped 4; count of bases not matched to a gene: 7. The CDR3 loop is CSVVGLAEYNEQFF. The CDR3 nucleotides are TGCAGCGTTGTCGGGCTAGCGGAGTACAATGAGCAGTTCTTC.

The chain has TRBV20-1 and TRBJ1-6, with 10 bases aligning to TRBD1. Germline V lookup: CDR1 DFQATT, CDR2 SNEGSKA (reference sequence). V lost 4 bases to trimming and J lost 8 bases; unmatched junction nucleotides: 8. The CDR3 runs 15 residues. CDR3 coding DNA: TGCAGTGCTAACGACAGGGGGCGGTTCGATTCACCCCTCCACTTT. Encoded protein: CSANDRGRFDSPLHF.

This chain uses TRBV5-1 with TRBJ2-7, with 7 bases matching TRBD2. Per the germline V gene, CDR1 is SGHRS and CDR2 is YFSETQ. The CDR3 is 13 residues long. Trimming removed 6 bases from V and 3 bases from J; junction bases left unmatched: 6. The DNA for the CDR3 is TGCGCCAGCAAGCTGGGGGACTACTACGAGCAGTACTTC. It translates to CASKLGDYYEQYF.

There are many counts of this clonotype. The rearrangement uses TRBV20-1 and TRBJ2-7, with 9 bases fitting TRBD2. The CDR3 runs to 14 residues. The trim removed 3 bases at V and 2 bases at J, leaving 5 bases unmatched. Germline CDR1 is DFQATT and CDR2 is SNEGSKA (reference sequence). CDR3: CSASSSGKPYEQYF. The CDR3 DNA reads as TGCAGTGCTAGTTCTAGCGGGAAACCCTACGAGCAGTACTTC.

This rearrangement joins TRBV5-1 to TRBJ2-2; 14 positions agree with TRBD2. Losses at the gene ends were 4 bases for V and 1 base for J; bases not matched to a gene: 6. Germline V gene lookup returns CDR1 SGHRS and CDR2 YFSETQ. The CDR3 runs to 18 residues. CDR3 sequence (DNA): TGCGCCAGCAGCCTGACCGGACTAGCGGGAGGGAACACCGGGGAGCTGTTTTTT. Translation gives CASSLTGLAGGNTGELFF.

This clonotype came up many times. The gene calls are TRBV9 and TRBJ2-3; 12 bases line up with TRBD2. Germline CDR1 reads SGDLS; CDR2 reads YYNGEE. The CDR3 is 17 amino acids. Trimming cost V 1 base and J 4 bases; bases outside gene matches: 7. The CDR3 loop is CASSVQTSGRRSDTQYF. The CDR3 coding sequence is TGTGCCAGCAGCGTACAAACTAGCGGGAGGAGGTCAGATACGCAGTATTTT.

This chain joins TRBV27 and TRBJ2-2; no definite D call. Trimming pared 3 bases from V and 3 bases from J, leaving 11 bases between. The CDR3 is made up of 15 amino acids. CDR1 MNHEY and CDR2 SMNVEV come from the germline V gene (reference sequence). The CDR3 is CASSFWPLDTGELFF. CDR3 bases: TGTGCCAGCAGTTTTTGGCCTCTCGACACCGGGGAGCTGTTTTTT.

This clonotype was observed a handful of times. The chain couples TRBV4-3 to TRBJ1-2, with 10 bases aligning to TRBD1. Germline CDR1 is LGHNA and CDR2 is YSLEER. With 4 bases clipped from V and 3 bases from J, the junction kept 5 bases outside the gene matches. The CDR3 runs to 15 residues. In DNA form, the CDR3 reads TGCGCCAGCAGCCGCACCGGGACAGGGGACTATGGCTACACCTTC. Its translation is CASSRTGTGDYGYTF.

This clonotype was counted at least ten times. The V gene is TRBV6-2 or TRBV6-3, the J gene TRBJ2-2, with D tentatively TRBD1 (6 bases). V lost 5 bases to trimming and J lost 0 bases, with 13 bases between them. This CDR3 is built from 16 residues. Germline assignment: CDR1 MNHEY and CDR2 SVGEGT. The CDR3 DNA reads as TGTGCCAGCAGTCCTTGGACAGCCTCGAACACCGGGGAGCTGTTTTTT. Translation: CASSPWTASNTGELFF.

The J gene is TRBJ2-2, the V gene TRBV6-1, with 7 nucleotides matching TRBD2. V shed 5 bases and J 3 bases; nucleotides not matched to a gene: 3. Germline V gene sequence: CDR1 MNHNS, CDR2 SASEGT. There are 14 residues in the CDR3. This CDR3 reads CASSPGLHTGELFF. The CDR3 DNA reads as TGTGCCAGCAGTCCGGGACTACACACCGGGGAGCTGTTTTTT.

V is TRBV3-1 and J is TRBJ2-7; no clear D gene. Trimming left V 1 base short and J 6 bases short, with 4 bases between. This CDR3 has 11 amino acids. Germline V gives CDR1 LGHDT, CDR2 YNNKEL (reference sequence). In DNA, the CDR3 is TGTGCCAGCAGCCAAGTGGGCGAGCAGTACTTC. Translating it yields CASSQVGEQYF.

This chain connects TRBV25-1 to TRBJ2-2, with D tentatively TRBD2 (5 bases). The CDR3 contains 13 residues. V dropped 11 bases and J dropped 0 bases, with 10 bases sitting between them. CDR1 and CDR2 (germline): MGHDK, SYGVNS. CDR3 in DNA: TGTGCCTGCGTCGGGGCGAACACCGGGGAGCTGTTTTTT. As protein: CACVGANTGELFF. Looking up the rest from reference TRBV25-1 and TRBJ2-2 gives the full variable domain: EADIYQTPRYLVIGTGKKITLECSQTMGHDKMYWYQQDPGMELHLIHYSYGVNSTEKGDLSSESTVSRIRTEHFPLTLESARPSHTSQYLCACVGANTGELFFGEGSRLTVL.

The chain joins TRBV20-1 to TRBJ1-5; TRBD1 is a possible D gene (6 bases). The CDR3 length is 14 residues. Trimming left V 0 bases short and J 7 bases short, with 13 bases between. The germline V gene has CDR1 DFQATT and CDR2 SNEGSKA (reference sequence). The CDR3 loop reads CSARDTRGGQPQHF. The CDR3 DNA reads as TGCAGTGCTAGAGATACCAGGGGTGGGCAGCCCCAGCATTTT.

V usage is TRBV4-3 and J usage is TRBJ2-1; maybe TRBD1 (5 bases). Looked up from germline, CDR1 is LGHNA and CDR2 is YSLEER. The CDR3 consists of 14 residues. V gave up 0 bases and J gave up 8 bases, with 11 bases separating them. CDR3 coding DNA: TGCGCCAGCAGCCAAGATCTTGTGGGGCATGAGCAGTTCTTC. Its translation: CASSQDLVGHEQFF.

This clonotype was recorded at least ten times. The V call is TRBV15, the J call TRBJ2-1; possibly TRBD1 for D (5 bases). The V gene's germline CDR1 is LNHNV and CDR2 YYDKDF (reference sequence). Between the trimmed V and J ends, which lost 7 bases and 6 bases, there was a span of 13 bases. The CDR3 is 13 residues long. CDR3 sequence reads: CATKPFQGNEQFF. CDR3 nucleotides: TGTGCCACCAAGCCTTTCCAGGGCAATGAGCAGTTCTTC.

As to this clonotype: It is unclear where the CDR3 begins or ends on the DNA, so no DNA is shown, and the CDR3 is as TCRdb lists it. The chain links TRBV7-9 to TRBJ2-1. The CDR3 has 14 amino acids, counting both end residues. Germline lookup yields CDR1 SEHNR and CDR2 FQNEAQ (reference sequence). CDR3 sequence reads: CASSFQVSYNEQFF.

Ten or more counts support this clonotype. The genes are TRBV29-1 and TRBJ2-1, with D maybe TRBD1 (6 bases). The CDR3 has 12 amino acids. Trimming pared 8 bases from V and 2 bases from J, leaving 10 bases between. Germline V gene lookup returns CDR1 SQVTM and CDR2 ANQGSEA. The CDR3 region is CSTDRTYNEQFF. As DNA, the CDR3 is TGCAGCACGGACAGAACCTACAATGAGCAGTTCTTC.

This clonotype came up a few times. This chain connects TRBV12-3 or TRBV12-4 to TRBJ2-1; weak D call: TRBD2 (6 bases). V was shortened by 6 bases and J by 0 bases, with 12 bases between the two germline ends. This CDR3 has 15 amino acids. The CDR3: CASRWGVSSYNEQFF. The CDR3 nucleotides read TGTGCCAGCAGGTGGGGGGTTAGCTCCTACAATGAGCAGTTCTTC.

This clonotype was recorded at least ten times. The J gene is TRBJ2-7, the V gene TRBV20-1, with D tentatively TRBD1 (7 bases). The CDR3 sequence is 13 residues long. The V and J ends lost 3 bases and 2 bases respectively, with 11 bases between them. From germline, CDR1 is DFQATT and CDR2 SNEGSKA (reference sequence). The CDR3 sequence is CSASPGGTYEQYF. CDR3 bases: TGCAGTGCTAGTCCAGGGGGGACCTACGAGCAGTACTTC.

V and J are TRBV28 and TRBJ1-4; unclear D gene. The germline V and J ends were trimmed by 3 bases and 10 bases, with 15 bases remaining between them. CDR1 and CDR2 from the germline V gene are MDHEN and SYDVKM. The CDR3 is 14 residues long. CDR3 residues: CASSLRVQEVKLFF. In DNA, the CDR3 is TGTGCCAGCAGTTTGCGGGTCCAGGAAGTAAAACTGTTTTTT.

This clonotype was detected only once. The gene calls are TRBV12-3 or TRBV12-4 and TRBJ2-5, with D perhaps being TRBD1 or TRBD2 (5 bases each). The CDR3 spans 15 residues. Trimming took off 6 bases at V and 3 bases at J, with 17 bases between the two ends. The CDR3 reads CASSRGIGGKETQYF. The CDR3 coding sequence is TGTGCCAGCAGCCGAGGGATTGGGGGAAAAGAGACCCAGTACTTC.

Details on this clonotype: Possible read error: a much larger clone is one base away. The chain employs TRBV20-1 and TRBJ2-2; D might be TRBD1 (5 bases). From germline, CDR1 is DFQATT and CDR2 SNEGSKA (reference sequence). The CDR3 is 15 amino acids. The V end lost 1 base, the J end lost 8 bases, and 17 bases lay between the germline ends. Here the CDR3 DNA reads TGCAGTGCTAGAGGATACAGGAGAGGAGCTGGGGAGCTGTTTTTT. It is translated as CSARGYRRGAGELFF.

The gene calls are TRBV11-2 and TRBJ2-2; D remains ambiguous. Germline V gives CDR1 SGHAT, CDR2 FQNNGV. The V end was cut by 5 bases, the J end by 0 bases, with 22 bases between. This CDR3 has 19 residues. The DNA of the CDR3 is TGTGCCAGCAGCACCATAACTAAGAGGCAGGAAACGAACACCGGGGAGCTGTTTTTT. Encoded protein: CASSTITKRQETNTGELFF.

In this sample, this clonotype turned up many times. This chain links TRBV12-3 or TRBV12-4 with TRBJ2-1; 7 bases line up with TRBD1. The CDR3 consists of 13 residues. With 6 bases clipped from V and 1 base from J, the junction kept 0 bases outside the gene matches. CDR3: CASRQGSYNEQFF. Here the CDR3 DNA reads TGTGCCAGCAGACAGGGGTCCTACAATGAGCAGTTCTTC.

This chain joins TRBV15 and TRBJ2-7, with D perhaps matching TRBD2 (6 bases). V lost 0 bases and J lost 3, with 18 bases in between. Germline loops: CDR1 LNHNV, CDR2 YYDKDF (reference sequence). CDR3 size: 17 residues. CDR3 sequence: CATSRDRLNGRSYEQYF. The CDR3 nucleotides are TGTGCCACCAGCAGAGATCGGTTAAACGGGAGAAGCTACGAGCAGTACTTC.

This clonotype has only a few counts. The chain couples TRBV29-1 to TRBJ2-2; D unresolved. CDR1 is SQVTM and CDR2 is ANQGSEA in the germline V gene. The CDR3 is 13 residues long. Trimming took 4 bases from V and 4 from J, leaving 10 bases between them. The CDR3 loop is CSVGVESTGELFF. As DNA, the CDR3 is TGCAGCGTTGGGGTCGAGAGCACCGGGGAGCTGTTTTTT.